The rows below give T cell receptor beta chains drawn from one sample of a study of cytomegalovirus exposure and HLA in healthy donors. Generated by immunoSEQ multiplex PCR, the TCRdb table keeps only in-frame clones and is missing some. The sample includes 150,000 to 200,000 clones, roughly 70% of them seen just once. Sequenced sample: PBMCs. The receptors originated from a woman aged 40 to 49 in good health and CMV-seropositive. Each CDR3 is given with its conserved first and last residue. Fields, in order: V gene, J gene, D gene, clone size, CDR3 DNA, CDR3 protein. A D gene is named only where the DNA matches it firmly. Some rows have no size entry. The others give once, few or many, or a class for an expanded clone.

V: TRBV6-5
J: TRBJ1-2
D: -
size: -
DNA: TGTGCCAGCAGTTACCGGGAGGGGGACTATGGCTACACCTTC
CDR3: CASSYREGDYGYTF

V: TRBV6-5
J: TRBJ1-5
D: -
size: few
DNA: TGTGCCAGCAGGGAGGACCAGGGGACGAGGCAGCCCCAGCATTTT
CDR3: CASREDQGTRQPQHF

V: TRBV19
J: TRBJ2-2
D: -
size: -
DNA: TGTGCCAGTAGTAGTACACAGGGCGGGGAGCTGTTTTTT
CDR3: CASSSTQGGELFF

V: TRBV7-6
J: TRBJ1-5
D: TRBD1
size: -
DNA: TGTGCCAGCAGCTACGGACAGGGAGCTCAGCCCCAGCATTTT
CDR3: CASSYGQGAQPQHF

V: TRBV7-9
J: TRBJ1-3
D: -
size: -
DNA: TGTGCCAGCAGCCTCACACAGGGAGATAGAAGGGGAAACACCATATATTTT
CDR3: CASSLTQGDRRGNTIYF

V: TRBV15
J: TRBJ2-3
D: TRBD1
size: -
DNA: TGTGCCACCAGCAGAGATGTGACAGGGACAGATACGCAGTATTTT
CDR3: CATSRDVTGTDTQYF

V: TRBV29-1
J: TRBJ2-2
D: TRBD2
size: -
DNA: TGCAGCCGTGGGACTAGCGGGACCACCGGGGAGCTGTTTTTT
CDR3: CSRGTSGTTGELFF

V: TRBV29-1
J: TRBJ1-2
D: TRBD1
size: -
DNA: TGCAGCGTTGGGGGACAGAACTATGGCTACACCTTC
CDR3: CSVGGQNYGYTF

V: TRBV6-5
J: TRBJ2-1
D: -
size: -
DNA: TGTGCCAGCGGAGCGAATGAGCAGTTCTTC
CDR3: CASGANEQFF

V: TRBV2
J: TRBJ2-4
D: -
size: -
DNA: TGTGCCAGCAGTGGGAGGATGGTACTAGCCAAAAACATTCAGTACTTC
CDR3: CASSGRMVLAKNIQYF

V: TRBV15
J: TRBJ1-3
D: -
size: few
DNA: TGTGCCACCAGCAGAGATAGAGGCAGCTCTGGAAACACCATATATTTT
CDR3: CATSRDRGSSGNTIYF

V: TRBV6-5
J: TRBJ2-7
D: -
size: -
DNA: TGTGCCAGCAGTTACTCGTCCCAGCGGCCCTACGAGCAGTACTTC
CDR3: CASSYSSQRPYEQYF

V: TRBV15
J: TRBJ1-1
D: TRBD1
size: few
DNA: TGTGCCACCAGCAGGGACAGGGTAAACACTGAAGCTTTCTTT
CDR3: CATSRDRVNTEAFF

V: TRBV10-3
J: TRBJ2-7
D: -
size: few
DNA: TGTGCCATCAGTGAGAGGAGATTAGCGGAAAGATACGAGCAGTACTTC
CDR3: CAISERRLAERYEQYF

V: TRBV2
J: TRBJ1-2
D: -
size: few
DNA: TGTGCCAGCAGTGTACAGGGCCACTATGGCTACACCTTC
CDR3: CASSVQGHYGYTF

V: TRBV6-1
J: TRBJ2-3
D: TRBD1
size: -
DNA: TGTGCCAGCGCGGACAGGGTGGTTGGTACGCAGTATTTT
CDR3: CASADRVVGTQYF

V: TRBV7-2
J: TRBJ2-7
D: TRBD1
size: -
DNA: TGTGCCAGCGCCGGACGGGACAGCCCCTACGAGCAGTACTTC
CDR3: CASAGRDSPYEQYF

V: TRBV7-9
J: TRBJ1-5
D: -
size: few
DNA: TGTGCCAGCAGCATGACAGGTGACAATCAGCCCCAGCATTTT
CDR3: CASSMTGDNQPQHF

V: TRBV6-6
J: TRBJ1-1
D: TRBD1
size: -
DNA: TGTGCCAGCAGTTACTCGACAGGGCCTGAAGCTTTCTTT
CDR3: CASSYSTGPEAFF

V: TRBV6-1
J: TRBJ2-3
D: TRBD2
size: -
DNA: TGTGCCAGCAGTGCGGGCCCGGGAGGGGATACGCAGTATTTT
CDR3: CASSAGPGGDTQYF

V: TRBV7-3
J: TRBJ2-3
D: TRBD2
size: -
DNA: TGTGCCAGCAGCTTCGCCCTAGCGGGCACAGATACGCAGTATTTT
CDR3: CASSFALAGTDTQYF

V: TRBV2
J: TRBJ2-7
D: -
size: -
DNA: TGTGCCAGCAGTGAAGCGCTTCGGGGAGGCTACGAGCAGTACTTC
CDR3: CASSEALRGGYEQYF

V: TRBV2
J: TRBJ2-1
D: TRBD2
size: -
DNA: TGTGCCAGCAGATACAGAGTAGCGGGTTTGTACAATGAGCAGTTCTTC
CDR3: CASRYRVAGLYNEQFF

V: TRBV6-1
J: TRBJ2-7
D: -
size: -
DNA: TGTGCCAGCAGTGACCCATCGGGGATTACCTACGAGCAGTACTTC
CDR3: CASSDPSGITYEQYF

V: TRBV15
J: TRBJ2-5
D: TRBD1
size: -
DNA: TGTGCCACCAGCAGGCGGACAGGGAGGTACCAAGAGACCCAGTACTTC
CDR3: CATSRRTGRYQETQYF

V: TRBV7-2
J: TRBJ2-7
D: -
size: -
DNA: TGTGCCAGCAGCTTTGGAGGGCCCGAGCAGTACTTC
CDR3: CASSFGGPEQYF

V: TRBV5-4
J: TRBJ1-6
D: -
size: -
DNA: TGTGCCAGCAGCTTCCAAGCTTCACCCCTCAACTTT
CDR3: CASSFQASPLNF

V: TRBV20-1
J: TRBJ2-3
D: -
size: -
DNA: TGCAGTGCTAGGGTTAGCAATACGCAGTATTTT
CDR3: CSARVSNTQYF

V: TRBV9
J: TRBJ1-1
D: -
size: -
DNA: TGTGCCAGCAGCGTAGGCTGGCCACCAACTGAAGCTTTCTTT
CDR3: CASSVGWPPTEAFF

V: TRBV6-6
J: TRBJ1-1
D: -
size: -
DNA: TGTGCCAGCAGTTACTCGAGGGTGAACACTGAAGCTTTCTTT
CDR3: CASSYSRVNTEAFF

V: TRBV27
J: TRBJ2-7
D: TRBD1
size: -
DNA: TGTGCCAGCAGTTTACCCGGGACAGGCTACGAGCAGTACTTC
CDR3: CASSLPGTGYEQYF

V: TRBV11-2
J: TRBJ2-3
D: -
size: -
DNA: TGTGCCAGCAGCTTAGTATCAGATACGCAGTATTTT
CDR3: CASSLVSDTQYF

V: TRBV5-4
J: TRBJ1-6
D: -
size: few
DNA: TGTGCCAGCAGCCCGGGGGGGGTTAATTCACCCCTCCACTTT
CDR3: CASSPGGVNSPLHF

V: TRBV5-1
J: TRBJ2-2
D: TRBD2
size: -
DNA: TGCGCCAGCAGCCCATTAGTAGCGGGAGGGGGCCCACGAACCGGGGAGCTGTTTTTT
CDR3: CASSPLVAGGGPRTGELFF

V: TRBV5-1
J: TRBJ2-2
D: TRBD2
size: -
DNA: TGCGCCAGCAGCGACGGGGGGACTAGTTCGTCCGGGGAGCTGTTTTTT
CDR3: CASSDGGTSSSGELFF

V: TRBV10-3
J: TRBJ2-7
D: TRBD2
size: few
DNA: TGTGCCATCAGTGAGTGGCTAGCGGGAACTGAGCAGTACTTC
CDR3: CAISEWLAGTEQYF

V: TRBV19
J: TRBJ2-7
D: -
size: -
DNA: TGTGCCAGTAGGCAACTTCATTACGAGCAGTACTTC
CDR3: CASRQLHYEQYF

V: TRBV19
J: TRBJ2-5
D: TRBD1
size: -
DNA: TGTGCCAGTAGTATCGCCCGGACAGGAAAGGAGACCCAGTACTTC
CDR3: CASSIARTGKETQYF

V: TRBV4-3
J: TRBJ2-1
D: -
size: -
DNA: TGCGCCAGCAGCCAAACTCGGGGAGGCAATGAGCAGTTCTTC
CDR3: CASSQTRGGNEQFF

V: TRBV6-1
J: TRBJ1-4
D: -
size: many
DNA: TGTGCCAGCAGTGAAAGGCTCTCCAGGGTCACTAATGAAAAACTGTTTTTT
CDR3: CASSERLSRVTNEKLFF

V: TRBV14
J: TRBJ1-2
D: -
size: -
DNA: TGTGCCAGCAGCCAAGGAGACAGATCCTATGGCTACACCTTC
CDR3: CASSQGDRSYGYTF

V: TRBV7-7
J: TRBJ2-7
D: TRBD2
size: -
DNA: TGTGCTAGCAGCTTAGCGGGGGGGTACGAGCAGTACTTC
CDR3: CASSLAGGYEQYF